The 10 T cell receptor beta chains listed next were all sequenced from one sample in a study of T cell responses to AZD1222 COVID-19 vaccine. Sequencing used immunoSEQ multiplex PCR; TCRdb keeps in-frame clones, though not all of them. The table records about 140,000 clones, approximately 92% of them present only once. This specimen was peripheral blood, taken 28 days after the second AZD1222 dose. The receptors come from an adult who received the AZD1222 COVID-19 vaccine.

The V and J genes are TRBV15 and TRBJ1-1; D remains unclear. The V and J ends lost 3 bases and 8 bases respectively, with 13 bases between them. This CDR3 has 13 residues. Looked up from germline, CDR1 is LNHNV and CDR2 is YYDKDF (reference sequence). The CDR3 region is CATSSGGPFEAFF. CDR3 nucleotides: TGTGCCACCAGCAGTGGTGGGCCTTTCGAAGCTTTCTTT.

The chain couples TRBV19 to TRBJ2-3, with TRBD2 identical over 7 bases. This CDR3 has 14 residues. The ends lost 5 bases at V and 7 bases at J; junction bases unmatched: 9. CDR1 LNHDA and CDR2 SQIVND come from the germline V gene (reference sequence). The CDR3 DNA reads TGTGCCAGTAGTGTAGGGCGGGAGCTGTATACGCAGTATTTT. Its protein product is CASSVGRELYTQYF.

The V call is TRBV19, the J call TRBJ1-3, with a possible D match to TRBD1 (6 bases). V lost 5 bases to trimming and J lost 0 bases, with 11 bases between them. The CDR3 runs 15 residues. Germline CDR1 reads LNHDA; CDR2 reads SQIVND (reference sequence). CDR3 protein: CASSWDTNSGNTIYF. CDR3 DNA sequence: TGTGCCAGTAGTTGGGACACCAACTCTGGAAACACCATATATTTT.

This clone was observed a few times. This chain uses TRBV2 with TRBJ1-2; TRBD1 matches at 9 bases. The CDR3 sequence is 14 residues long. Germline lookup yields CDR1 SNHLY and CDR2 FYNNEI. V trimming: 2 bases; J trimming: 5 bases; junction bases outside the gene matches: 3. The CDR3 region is CASSERDRAYGYTF. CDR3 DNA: TGTGCCAGCAGTGAACGGGACAGGGCTTATGGCTACACCTTC.

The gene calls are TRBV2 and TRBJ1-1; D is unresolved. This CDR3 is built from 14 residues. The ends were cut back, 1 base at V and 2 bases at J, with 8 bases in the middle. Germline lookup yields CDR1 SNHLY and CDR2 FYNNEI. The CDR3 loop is CASSEDYFNTEAFF. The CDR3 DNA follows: TGTGCCAGCAGTGAAGATTATTTTAACACTGAAGCTTTCTTT.

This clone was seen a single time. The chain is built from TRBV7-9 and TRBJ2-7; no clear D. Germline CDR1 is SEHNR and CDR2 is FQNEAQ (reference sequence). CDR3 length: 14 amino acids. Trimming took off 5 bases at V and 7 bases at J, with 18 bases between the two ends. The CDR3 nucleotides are TGTGCCAGCAGCCATCGGACCGACCCGCGTGAGCAGTACTTC. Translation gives CASSHRTDPREQYF.

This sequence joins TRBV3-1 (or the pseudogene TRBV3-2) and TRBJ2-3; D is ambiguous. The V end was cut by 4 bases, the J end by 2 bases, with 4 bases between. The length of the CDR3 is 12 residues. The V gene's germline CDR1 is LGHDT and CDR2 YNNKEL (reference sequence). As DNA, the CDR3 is TGTGCCAGCAGCCGGAACACAGATACGCAGTATTTT. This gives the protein CASSRNTDTQYF.

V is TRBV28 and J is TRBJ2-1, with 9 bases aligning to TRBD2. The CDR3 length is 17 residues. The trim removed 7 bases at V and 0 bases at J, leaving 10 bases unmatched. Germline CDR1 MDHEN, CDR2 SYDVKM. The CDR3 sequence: CASTSSGRRSSYNEQFF. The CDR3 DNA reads TGTGCCAGCACCTCGAGCGGGAGGAGAAGCTCCTACAATGAGCAGTTCTTC.

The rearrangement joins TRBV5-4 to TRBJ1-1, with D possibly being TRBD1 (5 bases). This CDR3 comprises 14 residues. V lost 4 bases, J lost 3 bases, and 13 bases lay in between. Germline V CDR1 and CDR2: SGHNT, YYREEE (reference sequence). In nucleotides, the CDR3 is TGTGCCAGCAGCCCGGGGGTGTCGTACACTGAAGCTTTCTTT. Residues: CASSPGVSYTEAFF.

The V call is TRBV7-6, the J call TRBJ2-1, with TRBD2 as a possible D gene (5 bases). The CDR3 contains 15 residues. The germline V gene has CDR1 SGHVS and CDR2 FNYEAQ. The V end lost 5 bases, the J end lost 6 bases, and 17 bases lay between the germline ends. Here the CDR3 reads CASSPRWQRINEQFF. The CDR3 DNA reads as TGTGCCAGCAGCCCCCGATGGCAGCGGATCAATGAGCAGTTCTTC.